The rows below give T cell receptor beta chains drawn from one sample of a study of read filtering for tumor transcriptome and immune sequencing. TCRdb reanalysed the reads using MiXCR and keeps one entry per CDR3 protein. The repertoire has about 35,000 distinct CDR3 sequences, 13% to 15% of them found once; the top ten carry roughly 6.4%. The sample taken for sequencing was a population of CD138-negative cells sorted from bone marrow. The origin of the receptors is a donor older than 35 with multiple myeloma. Both conserved end residues are part of each CDR3. Each record gives: J gene, clone size, V gene, D gene, CDR3 protein, CDR3 DNA. A D gene is named only where the DNA matches it firmly. The size field is filled for only some rows; it gives once, few, many or a size class.

J: TRBJ2-3
size: NA
V: TRBV19
D: TRBD2
CDR3: CASSGAGVVDTQYF
DNA: TGTGCCAGTAGCGGAGCGGGAGTGGTAGATACGCAGTATTTT

J: TRBJ1-1
size: many
V: TRBV4-1
D: NA
CDR3: CASVGGPNTEAFF
DNA: TGCGCCAGCGTCGGGGGCCCGAACACTGAAGCTTTCTTT

J: TRBJ2-5
size: many
V: TRBV25-1
D: NA
CDR3: CASSGGETQYF
DNA: TGTGCCAGCAGTGGCGGGGAGACCCAGTACTTC

J: TRBJ1-5
size: many
V: TRBV6-6
D: TRBD1
CDR3: CASRGQGNQPQHF
DNA: TGTGCCAGCAGGGGACAGGGTAATCAGCCCCAGCATTTT

J: TRBJ2-5
size: many
V: TRBV5-1
D: TRBD2
CDR3: CASSWAGEETQYF
DNA: TGCGCCAGCTCATGGGCGGGGGAGGAGACCCAGTACTTC

J: TRBJ2-7
size: few
V: TRBV5-1
D: NA
CDR3: CASSLPVGDRTLEQYF
DNA: TGCGCCAGCAGCTTACCTGTAGGAGACAGGACCCTCGAGCAGTACTTC

J: TRBJ2-3
size: many
V: TRBV20-1
D: TRBD2
CDR3: CSAGSGRGTDTQYF
DNA: TGCAGTGCTGGGAGCGGGAGAGGGACAGATACGCAGTATTTT

J: TRBJ1-3
size: NA
V: TRBV25-1
D: NA
CDR3: CASSEERSGNTIYF
DNA: TGTGCCAGCAGTGAGGAGAGATCTGGAAACACCATATATTTT

J: TRBJ1-1
size: many
V: TRBV7-9
D: NA
CDR3: CASSLDWGPTEAFF
DNA: TGTGCCAGCAGCTTAGACTGGGGGCCCACTGAAGCTTTCTTT

J: TRBJ2-4
size: many
V: TRBV20-1
D: NA
CDR3: CSARVRDRNIQYF
DNA: TGCAGTGCTAGAGTTCGCGATAGAAACATTCAGTACTTC

J: TRBJ1-4
size: few
V: TRBV27
D: NA
CDR3: CASSTKDSATNEKLLF
DNA: TGTGCCAGCAGTACCAAGGACAGTGCGACTAATGAAAAACTGCTTTTT

J: TRBJ2-1
size: many
V: TRBV9
D: TRBD1
CDR3: CASSRDRGWNEQFF
DNA: TGTGCCAGCAGTCGGGACAGGGGGTGGAATGAGCAGTTCTTC

J: TRBJ2-2
size: many
V: TRBV12-5
D: TRBD1
CDR3: CASGFARGPGELFF
DNA: TGTGCTAGTGGTTTCGCCAGGGGGCCCGGGGAGCTGTTTTTT

J: TRBJ1-5
size: medium-sized
V: TRBV12-3/TRBV12-4
D: NA
CDR3: CASSFISAVNQPQHF
DNA: TGTGCCAGCAGTTTCATATCGGCAGTAAATCAGCCCCAGCATTTT

J: TRBJ2-3
size: NA
V: TRBV18
D: NA
CDR3: CASSRDWTTDTQYF
DNA: TGTGCCAGCTCACGGGACTGGACCACAGATACGCAGTATTTT

J: TRBJ2-1
size: NA
V: TRBV20-1
D: TRBD1
CDR3: CSARERTGGSFSEQFF
DNA: TGCAGTGCTAGAGAAAGGACAGGGGGCTCCTTCAGTGAGCAGTTCTTC

J: TRBJ2-3
size: few
V: TRBV7-3
D: NA
CDR3: CASSHKKSGTSTDTQYF
DNA: TGTGCCAGCAGTCATAAAAAGTCCGGGACAAGCACAGATACGCAGTATTTT

J: TRBJ1-5
size: NA
V: TRBV7-2
D: TRBD1
CDR3: CASSPQGDQPQHF
DNA: TGTGCCAGCAGCCCACAGGGGGATCAGCCCCAGCATTTT

J: TRBJ2-1
size: many
V: TRBV7-9
D: NA
CDR3: CASSRIDTSSYNEQFF
DNA: TGTGCCAGCAGCCGTATCGACACCAGCTCCTACAATGAGCAGTTCTTC

J: TRBJ2-7
size: NA
V: TRBV12-3/TRBV12-4
D: TRBD2
CDR3: CASSPMGGAGARERYF
DNA: TGTGCCAGCAGCCCAATGGGGGGTGCGGGAGCCCGGGAGCGGTACTTC

J: TRBJ2-1
size: many
V: TRBV18
D: NA
CDR3: CASSPPGGVGEQFF
DNA: TGTGCCAGCTCACCACCGGGCGGGGTCGGAGAGCAGTTCTTC

J: TRBJ2-5
size: few
V: TRBV9
D: NA
CDR3: CASSVDRGAETQYF
DNA: TGTGCCAGCAGCGTAGATAGAGGGGCAGAGACCCAGTACTTC

J: TRBJ2-7
size: many
V: TRBV12-3/TRBV12-4
D: NA
CDR3: CASSLRQGANEQYF
DNA: TGTGCCAGCAGTCTACGACAAGGGGCCAACGAGCAGTACTTC

J: TRBJ2-3
size: many
V: TRBV7-8
D: TRBD2
CDR3: CASSKTSGGADTQYF
DNA: TGTGCCAGCAGCAAGACTAGCGGGGGTGCAGATACGCAGTATTTT

J: TRBJ2-3
size: NA
V: TRBV11-2
D: NA
CDR3: CASSLGRAWNTQYF
DNA: TGTGCCAGCAGCTTAGGGAGGGCTTGGAATACGCAGTATTTT

J: TRBJ1-5
size: many
V: TRBV12-3/TRBV12-4
D: TRBD1
CDR3: CASRMTGNKNQPQHF
DNA: TGTGCCAGCAGAATGACAGGGAATAAAAATCAGCCCCAGCATTTT

J: TRBJ2-2
size: many
V: TRBV7-9
D: NA
CDR3: CASSPGTFGEVF
DNA: TGTGCCAGCAGCCCTGGGACTTTTGGGGAAGTTTTT

J: TRBJ2-7
size: many
V: TRBV30
D: NA
CDR3: CAWSDFRRSYEQYF
DNA: TGTGCCTGGAGTGACTTCCGACGGTCCTACGAGCAGTACTTC

J: TRBJ2-2
size: many
V: TRBV3-1
D: NA
CDR3: CASSQVRSTGELFF
DNA: TGTGCCAGCAGCCAAGTAAGGAGCACCGGGGAGCTGTTTTTT

J: TRBJ1-4
size: many
V: TRBV11-1
D: TRBD1
CDR3: CASSSGTEYEKLFF
DNA: TGTGCCAGCAGCTCCGGGACAGAGTATGAAAAACTGTTTTTT

J: TRBJ1-5
size: NA
V: TRBV19
D: NA
CDR3: CASKSGGTNQPQHF
DNA: TGTGCCAGTAAAAGCGGTGGGACCAATCAGCCCCAGCATTTT